What follows are 11 T cell receptor beta chains derived from one specimen sequenced in a study of Ad26.COV2.S vaccination and SARS-CoV-2 variants. Treatment: approximately 18 received Ad26.COV2.S at low or high dose, single or two shots; roughly five received placebo; per-sample allocation not given. Specimen acquisition occurred on day 63 following the initial vaccine or placebo injection. Sequencing was performed with immunoSEQ multiplex PCR; in TCRdb, only in-frame clones are kept and a portion is missing. The sample shows approximately 410,000 clones, more than 75% of them seen only once. The sample consisted of peripheral blood, taken in a trial of Ad26.COV2.S vaccine versus placebo. These receptors originate from a person aged 18-60 years who received the Ad26.COV2.S COVID-19 vaccine or a placebo.

This rearrangement joins TRBV18 to TRBJ2-2; no clear D. Per germline, CDR1 KGHSH and CDR2 LQKENI. Trimming removed 2 bases from V and 2 bases from J, with 15 bases in between. This CDR3 comprises 17 residues. CDR3 coding DNA: TGTGCCAGCTCACCAGGTTCGACTTTGAAAAACACCGGGGAGCTGTTTTTT. It codes for CASSPGSTLKNTGELFF.

CDR3 nucleotides: TGTGCCAGCAGTGAAGCAGATGCCTATTGGACACAAGATACGCAGTATTTT. Translating gives CASSEADAYWTQDTQYF. The rearrangement uses TRBV2 and TRBJ2-3; TRBD1 is a possible D gene (5 bases). The ends were cut back, 0 bases at V and 5 bases at J, with 18 bases in the middle. The CDR3 totals 17 residues. Germline V gene sequence: CDR1 SNHLY, CDR2 FYNNEI.

The gene calls are TRBV19 and TRBJ2-3, with D possibly being TRBD2 (6 bases). This CDR3 comprises 16 residues. CDR1 and CDR2 from the germline V gene are LNHDA and SQIVND (reference sequence). The V gene lost 6 bases and the J gene lost 0 bases, with 16 bases spanning the gap. The CDR3 here is CASRNNAGSSTDTQYF. The CDR3 DNA sequence: TGTGCCAGTAGAAATAACGCGGGGTCTAGCACAGATACGCAGTATTTT.

The chain couples TRBV4-1 to TRBJ2-5, with 12 positions matching TRBD2. From germline, CDR1 is MGHRA and CDR2 YSYEKL. Trimming cost V 6 bases and J 5 bases; bases outside gene matches: 7. The CDR3 consists of 15 residues. For the CDR3, the DNA is TGCGCCAGCAGTACTAGCGGGGGGAAAAGGGAGACCCAGTACTTC. Translating it yields CASSTSGGKRETQYF.

The chain is built from TRBV6-5 and TRBJ1-1, with D unresolved. V gave up 0 bases and J gave up 4 bases, with 9 bases separating them. Germline V gives CDR1 MNHEY, CDR2 SVGAGI. The CDR3 totals 14 residues. CDR3 sequence: CASSYSGRTTEAFF. The CDR3 region has the DNA TGTGCCAGCAGTTACTCTGGCAGGACCACTGAAGCTTTCTTT.

This chain uses TRBV6-2 or TRBV6-3 with TRBJ2-1, with a weak D call TRBD2 (7 bases). Germline V gives CDR1 MNHEY, CDR2 SVGEGT. The CDR3 sequence is 16 residues long. V was cut by 4 bases and J by 6 bases, with 19 bases left in between. In nucleotides, the CDR3 is TGTGCCAGCAGTTCCCTAGGGGGGGGCGGAGGCAATGAGCAGTTCTTC. It specifies CASSSLGGGGGNEQFF.

This clone was seen once. This chain links TRBV28 with TRBJ1-2, with D possibly TRBD1 on 5 matching bases. Trimming left V 7 bases short and J 4 bases short, with 16 bases between. The CDR3 has 14 residues. Looked up from germline, CDR1 is MDHEN and CDR2 is SYDVKM. The CDR3: CASTEPGLFYGYTF. CDR3 nucleotides: TGTGCCAGCACCGAACCGGGACTCTTCTATGGCTACACCTTC.

The chain has TRBV19 and TRBJ2-3, with D tentatively TRBD2 (6 bases). The CDR3 covers 17 residues. Trimming cost V 3 bases and J 2 bases, with 18 bases left between them. Per germline, CDR1 LNHDA and CDR2 SQIVND (reference sequence). The CDR3 DNA sequence: TGTGCCAGTAGTATCTTTTGGAGTGGGCGGGACACAGATACGCAGTATTTT. Its protein product is CASSIFWSGRDTDTQYF.

The chain joins TRBV11-2 to TRBJ1-1; weak D call: TRBD1 (5 bases). CDR1 is SGHAT, CDR2 FQNNGV, per germline. The CDR3 has 16 residues. Trimming left V 0 bases short and J 11 bases short, with 22 bases between. The CDR3 region is CASSLDRPGTAGEAFF. The CDR3 nucleotides are TGTGCCAGCAGCTTAGATAGACCCGGGACCGCCGGGGAGGCTTTCTTT.

This chain connects TRBV5-1 to TRBJ1-4; 7 nucleotides agree with TRBD1. The CDR3 has 16 residues. J lost 3 bases, V lost 1 base, and 6 bases had no gene match. From germline, CDR1 is SGHRS and CDR2 YFSETQ. CDR3 sequence (DNA): TGCGCCAGCAGCTTGTTACCGGGACAGCCTAATGAAAAACTGTTTTTT. Its translation: CASSLLPGQPNEKLFF.

This clone appeared a single time. The gene calls are TRBV28 and TRBJ2-7, with D perhaps TRBD1 or TRBD2 (5 bases each). Germline values: CDR1 MDHEN, CDR2 SYDVKM. The CDR3 covers 13 residues. V shed 2 bases and J shed 6 bases, with 11 bases lying between them. CDR3: CASSLHTGREQYF. As DNA, the CDR3 is TGTGCCAGCAGTTTACATACGGGGCGCGAGCAGTACTTC. Filled out from reference TRBV28 and TRBJ2-7, the complete variable domain reads DVKVTQSSRYLVKRTGEKVFLECVQDMDHENMFWYRQDPGLGLRLIYFSYDVKMKEKGDIPEGYSVSREKKERFSLILESASTNQTSMYLCASSLHTGREQYFGPGTRLTVT.